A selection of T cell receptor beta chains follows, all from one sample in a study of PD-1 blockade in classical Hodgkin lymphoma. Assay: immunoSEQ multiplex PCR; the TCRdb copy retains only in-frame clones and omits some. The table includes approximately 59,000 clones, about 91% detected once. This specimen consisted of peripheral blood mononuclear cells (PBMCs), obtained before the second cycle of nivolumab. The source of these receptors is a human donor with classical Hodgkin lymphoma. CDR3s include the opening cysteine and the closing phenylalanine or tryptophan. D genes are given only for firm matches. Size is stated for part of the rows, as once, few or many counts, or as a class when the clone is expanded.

TGCGCCAGCAGCTTGGGGGACACTGGCTACGAGCAGTACTTC CASSLGDTGYEQYF TRBV5-1 NA NA TRBJ2-7
TGTGCCAGCAGCTTAAGACTACGAGATACGCAGTATTTT CASSLRLRDTQYF TRBV7-2 NA NA TRBJ2-3
TGTGCCAGCAGCAACCGGGAACACCCCAGGGTGGACGAGCAGTACTTC CASSNREHPRVDEQYF TRBV7-9 NA NA TRBJ2-7
TGTGCCAGCAGCCCACAGGGGCCCTCTGGAAACACCATATATTTT CASSPQGPSGNTIYF TRBV7-2 TRBD1 NA TRBJ1-3
TGTGCCAGTAACAGGGGGCTGGGCAATCAGCCCCAGCATTTT CASNRGLGNQPQHF TRBV2 TRBD1 NA TRBJ1-5
TGTGCCAGCAGCTTATATCGGGGTAGCGGGCCCTCCTACGAGCAGTACTTC CASSLYRGSGPSYEQYF TRBV11-2 TRBD2 NA TRBJ2-7
TGTGCCAGCAGCCAAGTTTTCGTAAGGGGAATAAGATCCGGGGAGCTGTTTTTT CASSQVFVRGIRSGELFF TRBV14 NA NA TRBJ2-2
TGTGCCAGCAGTGGGAACGCGGGACTGCTAAATGAAAAACTGTTTTTT CASSGNAGLLNEKLFF TRBV9 NA few TRBJ1-4
TGTGCCAGCAGTGCAGCGAACTATGGCTACACCTTC CASSAANYGYTF TRBV2 NA NA TRBJ1-2
TGTGCCAGCAGTTATACGCCGGGACCGACGCCCCATGGCTACACCTTC CASSYTPGPTPHGYTF TRBV27 NA NA TRBJ1-2
TGTGCCAGCAGTGAAGGGCAGGGGTCTGGAAACACCATATATTTT CASSEGQGSGNTIYF TRBV6-1 NA NA TRBJ1-3
TGCGCCAGCAGCTTGGACTCGACTAATGAAAAACTGTTTTTT CASSLDSTNEKLFF TRBV5-1 NA once TRBJ1-4
TGCGCCAGCAGCTTGTGGGACGGATCCTACGAGCAGTACTTC CASSLWDGSYEQYF TRBV5-1 NA NA TRBJ2-7
TGTGCCAGCAGGAAAAAGGTGGGGAGCACTGAAGCTTTCTTT CASRKKVGSTEAFF TRBV6-5 NA NA TRBJ1-1
TGTGCCAGCAGCTTGAGACAGGGGAATCAGCCCCAGCATTTT CASSLRQGNQPQHF TRBV5-6 TRBD1 NA TRBJ1-5
TGCGCCAGCAGCTCACGGCACGCAGGGGGATATGAGCAGTTCTTC CASSSRHAGGYEQFF TRBV5-1 TRBD1 NA TRBJ2-1
TGCGCCAGCAGTCATGGGAACCCGGACCCGGCGGTCTGCTACGAGCAGTACTTC CASSHGNPDPAVCYEQYF TRBV23-1 NA NA TRBJ2-7
TGTGCCAGTAGTGTACGGGGCGCCTACAATGAGCAGTTCTTC CASSVRGAYNEQFF TRBV19 NA NA TRBJ2-1
TGTGCCAGCAGCTCGGCCGTGGGTCAGCCCCAGCATTTT CASSSAVGQPQHF TRBV7-3 NA NA TRBJ1-5
TGCAGCGCCTCGGTCAGGGGACAGCCCCAGCATTTT CSASVRGQPQHF TRBV29-1 NA NA TRBJ1-5
TGTGCCAGTAGTCGGACAGCCGGCGGGGAGCTGTTTTTT CASSRTAGGELFF TRBV19 NA NA TRBJ2-2
TGTGCCAGCAGGGACTTGAACACTGAAGCTTTCTTT CASRDLNTEAFF TRBV28 NA NA TRBJ1-1
TGTGCCAGTAGTATAGTGCAGGGGAACACCGGGGAGCTGTTTTTT CASSIVQGNTGELFF TRBV19 NA NA TRBJ2-2
TGTGCCAGCATCGACGACAGCACTGAAGCTTTCTTT CASIDDSTEAFF TRBV7-9 NA NA TRBJ1-1
TGTGCCAGCAGTTTAGACCGGTTCAGGCCCTATAGCAATCAGCCCCAGCATTTT CASSLDRFRPYSNQPQHF TRBV27 NA NA TRBJ1-5
TGTGCCAGCAGTGACCTTTACGCAGGGGACACCATATATTTT CASSDLYAGDTIYF TRBV6-4 NA NA TRBJ1-3
TGTGCCAGCAGCTCCAACACGGACGAGCAGTACTTC CASSSNTDEQYF TRBV13 NA NA TRBJ2-7
TGTGCCAGCAGTTTATGGGGAGGACTAGCGGGAGTTTACGAGCAGTACTTC CASSLWGGLAGVYEQYF TRBV28 TRBD2 NA TRBJ2-7
TGTGCCAGCAGCTTAACGGGGGGCGGCACAGATACGCAGTATTTT CASSLTGGGTDTQYF TRBV7-3 NA once TRBJ2-3
TGTGCCAGCAGCGATATACTAGCGGGGGGAATGGGGAATGAGCAGTTCTTC CASSDILAGGMGNEQFF TRBV4-2 TRBD2 NA TRBJ2-1
TGTGCCAGTATAACATCGAGCGGTGGCTACACCTTC CASITSSGGYTF TRBV19 NA NA TRBJ1-2
TGTGCCAGCGGTCTAGCGGGAGGGCTCACCGGGGAGCTGTTTTTT CASGLAGGLTGELFF TRBV27 TRBD2 NA TRBJ2-2
TGTGCCAGCAGCCAGGGGTTAAGTGGCTCCTATAATTCACCCCTCCACTTT CASSQGLSGSYNSPLHF TRBV2 NA NA TRBJ1-6
TGCGCCAGCAGCCACGCCCATGGGGGGAATCAGCCCCAGCATTTT CASSHAHGGNQPQHF TRBV4-3 NA few TRBJ1-5
TGCAGCGTTGACTGGGGACTTCAAGAGACCCAGTACTTC CSVDWGLQETQYF TRBV29-1 NA NA TRBJ2-5
TGTGCCAGCAGCCAAAAAGGGCCCCGGACAGGGAACTATGGCTACACCTTC CASSQKGPRTGNYGYTF TRBV4-2 TRBD1 once TRBJ1-2
TGTGCCAGCAGCAGAGACAGTTCCTACGAGCAGTACTTC CASSRDSSYEQYF TRBV14 NA NA TRBJ2-7
TGTGCCAGCTCACCCACATCTAAACCGTATGGCTACACCTTC CASSPTSKPYGYTF TRBV18 NA NA TRBJ1-2
TGTGCCAGCAGCCAAGAGACAGGGCCCTGGGAAAAACTGTTTTTT CASSQETGPWEKLFF TRBV14 TRBD1 NA TRBJ1-4
TGTGCCAGCAGCTTGGGGACTAGCGGTTACAATGAGCAGTTCTTC CASSLGTSGYNEQFF TRBV5-6 TRBD2 once TRBJ2-1
TGTGCCAGTAGTCCTCTGACAGCTCCCGGGGCTGAAGCTTTCTTT CASSPLTAPGAEAFF TRBV19 NA NA TRBJ1-1
TGTGCCAGCAGCCCTCACCACCCCTATCTAGCGGGGGGGGGATCCTACGAGCAGTACTTC CASSPHHPYLAGGGSYEQYF TRBV9 TRBD2 NA TRBJ2-7
TGTGCCAGCAGCCCTGCTTTGGGGACAGGCGATGGGGGCTACACCTTC CASSPALGTGDGGYTF TRBV7-6 TRBD1 once TRBJ1-2
TGTGCCAGTATCGCGACGCCTTTCTCGGGAGAGCTGTTTTTT CASIATPFSGELFF TRBV19 NA NA TRBJ2-2
TGTGCCAGCAGTTACACGGGGGGTACTGAAGCTTTCTTT CASSYTGGTEAFF TRBV6-5 NA NA TRBJ1-1
TGTGCCAGCAGCTTAGACGGGAAGGGTCATGGTTCCGAGCAGTACTTC CASSLDGKGHGSEQYF TRBV7-9 NA NA TRBJ2-7
TGTGCCAGCAGACCTAGCGGGAGCTCCTACGAGCAGTACTTC CASRPSGSSYEQYF TRBV28 TRBD2 NA TRBJ2-7
TGCGCCAGCAGCCAAGATGGGGATCCCCGTCAGCCCCAGCATTTT CASSQDGDPRQPQHF TRBV4-1 NA NA TRBJ1-5